The clone carrying this T cell receptor (beta chain) appeared a few times. No antigen is known for it. J gave up 0 bases and V 7 bases, and 12 bases lay outside the gene matches. The germline V gene encodes CDR1 SQVTM and CDR2 ANQGSEA. The CDR3 has 17 amino acids. TCRdb called the 5' RACE reads again in MiXCR, with one record for every CDR3 protein. The table shows 200,000 to 250,000 distinct CDR3 sequences, with about 7% occurring only once. The source of the sample is a study of CD8 T cells in ankylosing spondylitis. Study results and limitations: A TCR beta motif of eight highly homologous variants appeared characteristic of ankylosing spondylitis blood.

This chain uses TRBV29-1 with TRBJ2-6, with 7 bases identical to TRBD1. Sequenced material: blood, either unsorted or a sorted T cell fraction (not recorded which). This TCR came from a male donor with ankylosing spondylitis. CDR3 DNA: TGCAGCGCCCTCACCGGGACAGTAAGCTCTGGGGCCAACGTCCTGACTTTC. Amino acids: CSALTGTVSSGANVLTF.